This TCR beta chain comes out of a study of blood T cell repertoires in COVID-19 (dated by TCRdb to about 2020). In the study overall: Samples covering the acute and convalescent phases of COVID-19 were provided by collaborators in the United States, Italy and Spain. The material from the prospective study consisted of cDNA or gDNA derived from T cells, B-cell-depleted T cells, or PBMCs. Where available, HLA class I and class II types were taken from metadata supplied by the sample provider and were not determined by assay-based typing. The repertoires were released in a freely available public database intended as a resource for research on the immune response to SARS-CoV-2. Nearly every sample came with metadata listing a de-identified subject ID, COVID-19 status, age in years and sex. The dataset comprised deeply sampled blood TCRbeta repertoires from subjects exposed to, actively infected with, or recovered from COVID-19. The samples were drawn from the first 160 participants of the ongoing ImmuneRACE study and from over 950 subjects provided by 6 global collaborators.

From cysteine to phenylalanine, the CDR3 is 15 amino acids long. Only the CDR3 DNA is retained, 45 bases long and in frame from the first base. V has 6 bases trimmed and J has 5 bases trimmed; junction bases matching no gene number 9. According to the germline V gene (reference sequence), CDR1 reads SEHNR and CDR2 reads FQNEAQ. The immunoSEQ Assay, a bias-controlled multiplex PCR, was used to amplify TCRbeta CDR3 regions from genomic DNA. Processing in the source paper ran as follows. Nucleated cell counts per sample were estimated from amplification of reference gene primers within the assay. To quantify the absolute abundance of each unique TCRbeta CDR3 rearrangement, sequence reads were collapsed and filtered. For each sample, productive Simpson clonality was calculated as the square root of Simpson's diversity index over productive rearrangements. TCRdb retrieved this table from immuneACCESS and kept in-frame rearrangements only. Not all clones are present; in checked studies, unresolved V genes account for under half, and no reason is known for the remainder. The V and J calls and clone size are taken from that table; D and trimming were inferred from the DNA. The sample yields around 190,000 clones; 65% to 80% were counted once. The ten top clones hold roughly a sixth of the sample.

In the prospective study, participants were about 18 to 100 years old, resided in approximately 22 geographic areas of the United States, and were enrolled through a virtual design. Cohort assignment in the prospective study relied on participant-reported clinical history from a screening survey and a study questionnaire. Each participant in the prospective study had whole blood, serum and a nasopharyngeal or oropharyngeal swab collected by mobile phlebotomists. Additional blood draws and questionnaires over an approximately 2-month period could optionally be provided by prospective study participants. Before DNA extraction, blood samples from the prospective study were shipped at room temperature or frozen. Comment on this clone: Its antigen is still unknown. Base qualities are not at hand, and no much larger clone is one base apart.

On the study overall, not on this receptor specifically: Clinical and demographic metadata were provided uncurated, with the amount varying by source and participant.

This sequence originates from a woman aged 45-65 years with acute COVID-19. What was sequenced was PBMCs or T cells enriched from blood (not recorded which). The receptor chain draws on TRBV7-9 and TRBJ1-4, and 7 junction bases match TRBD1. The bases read TGTGCCAGCAGGAGCACAGGGGAGTCCAATGAAAAACTGTTTTTT. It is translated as CASRSTGESNEKLFF.